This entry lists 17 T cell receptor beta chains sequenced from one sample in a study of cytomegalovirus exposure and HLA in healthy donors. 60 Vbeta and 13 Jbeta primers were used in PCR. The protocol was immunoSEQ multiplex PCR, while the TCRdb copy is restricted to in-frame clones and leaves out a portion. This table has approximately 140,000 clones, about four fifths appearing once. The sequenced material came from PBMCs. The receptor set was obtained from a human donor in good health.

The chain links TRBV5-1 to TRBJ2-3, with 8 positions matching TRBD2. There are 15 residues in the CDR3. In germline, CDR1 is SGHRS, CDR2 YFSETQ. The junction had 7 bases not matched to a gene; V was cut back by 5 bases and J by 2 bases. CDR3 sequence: CASRPLAGNTDTQYF. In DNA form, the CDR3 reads TGCGCCAGCAGGCCTCTAGCGGGCAACACAGATACGCAGTATTTT.

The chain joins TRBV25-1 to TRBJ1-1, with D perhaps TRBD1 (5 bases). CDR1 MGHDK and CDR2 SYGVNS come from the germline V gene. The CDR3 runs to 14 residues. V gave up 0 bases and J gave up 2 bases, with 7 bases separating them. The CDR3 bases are TGTGCCAGCAGTGAATACGGGGGTAACACTGAAGCTTTCTTT. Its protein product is CASSEYGGNTEAFF.

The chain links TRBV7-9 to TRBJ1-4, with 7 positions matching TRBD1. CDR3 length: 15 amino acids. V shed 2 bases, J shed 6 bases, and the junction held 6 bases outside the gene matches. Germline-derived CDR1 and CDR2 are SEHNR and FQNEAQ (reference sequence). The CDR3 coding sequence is TGTGCCAGCAGCTTACGGCAGGGGGTAGATGAAAAACTGTTTTTT. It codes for CASSLRQGVDEKLFF. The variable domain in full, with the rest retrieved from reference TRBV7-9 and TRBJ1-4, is DTGVSQNPRHKITKRGQNVTFRCDPISEHNRLYWYRQTLGQGPEFLTYFQNEAQLEKSRLLSDRFSAERPKGSFSTLEIQRTEQGDSAMYLCASSLRQGVDEKLFFGSGTQLSVL.

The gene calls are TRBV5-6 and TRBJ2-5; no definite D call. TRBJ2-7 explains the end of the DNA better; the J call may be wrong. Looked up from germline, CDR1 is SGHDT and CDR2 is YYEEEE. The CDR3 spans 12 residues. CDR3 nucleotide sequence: TGTGCCAGCAGCTTGGTGCTCTACGAGCAGTACTTC. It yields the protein CASSLVLYEQYF.

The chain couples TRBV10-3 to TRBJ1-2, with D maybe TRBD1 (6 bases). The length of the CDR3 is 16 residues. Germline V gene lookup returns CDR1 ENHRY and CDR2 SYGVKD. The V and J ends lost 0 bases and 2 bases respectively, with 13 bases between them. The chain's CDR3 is CAISESAGVLNYGYTF. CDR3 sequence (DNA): TGTGCCATCAGTGAGTCGGCAGGGGTCCTCAACTATGGCTACACCTTC.

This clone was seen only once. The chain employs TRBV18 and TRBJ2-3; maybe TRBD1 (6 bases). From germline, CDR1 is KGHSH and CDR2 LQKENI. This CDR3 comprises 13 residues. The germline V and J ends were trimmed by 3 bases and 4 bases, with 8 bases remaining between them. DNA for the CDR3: TGTGCCAGCTCACCCTCAGGGGCAGATACGCAGTATTTT. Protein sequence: CASSPSGADTQYF.

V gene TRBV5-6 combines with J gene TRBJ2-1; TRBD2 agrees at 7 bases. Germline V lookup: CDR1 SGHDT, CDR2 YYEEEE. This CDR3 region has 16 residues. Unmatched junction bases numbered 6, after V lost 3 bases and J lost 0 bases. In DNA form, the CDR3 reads TGTGCCAGCAGCTATTCTAGCGGAGCCTCCTACAATGAGCAGTTCTTC. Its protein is CASSYSSGASYNEQFF. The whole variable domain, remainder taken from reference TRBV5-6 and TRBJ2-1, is DAGVTQSPTHLIKTRGQQVTLRCSPKSGHDTVSWYQQALGQGPQFIFQYYEEEERQRGNFPDRFSGHQFPNYSSELNVNALLLGDSALYLCASSYSSGASYNEQFFGPGTRLTVL.

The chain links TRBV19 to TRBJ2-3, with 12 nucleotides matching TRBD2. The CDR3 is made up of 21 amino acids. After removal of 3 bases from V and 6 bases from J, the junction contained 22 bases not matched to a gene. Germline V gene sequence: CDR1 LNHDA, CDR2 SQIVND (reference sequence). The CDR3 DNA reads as TGTGCCAGTAGTATCCACATAGGGCCAACTAGCGGGAGGATTCTCCGGGATACGCAGTATTTT. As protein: CASSIHIGPTSGRILRDTQYF. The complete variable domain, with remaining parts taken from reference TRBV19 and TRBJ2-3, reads DGGITQSPKYLFRKEGQNVTLSCEQNLNHDAMYWYRQDPGQGLRLIYYSQIVNDFQKGDIAEGYSVSREKKESFPLTVTSAQKNPTAFYLCASSIHIGPTSGRILRDTQYFGPGTRLTVL.

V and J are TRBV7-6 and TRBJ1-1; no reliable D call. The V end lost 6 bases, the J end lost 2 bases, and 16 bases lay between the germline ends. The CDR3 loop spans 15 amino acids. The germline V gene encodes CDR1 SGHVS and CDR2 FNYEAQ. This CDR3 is CASSTGPTINTEAFF. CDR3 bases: TGTGCCAGCAGTACCGGCCCTACTATTAACACTGAAGCTTTCTTT.

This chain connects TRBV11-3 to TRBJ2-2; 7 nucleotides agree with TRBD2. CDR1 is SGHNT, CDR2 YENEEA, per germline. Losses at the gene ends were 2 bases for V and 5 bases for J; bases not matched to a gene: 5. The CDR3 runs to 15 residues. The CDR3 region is CASSLWREITGELFF. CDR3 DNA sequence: TGTGCCAGCAGCTTATGGCGGGAGATTACCGGGGAGCTGTTTTTT. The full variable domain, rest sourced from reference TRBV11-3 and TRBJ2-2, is EAGVVQSPRYKIIEKKQPVAFWCNPISGHNTLYWYLQNLGQGPELLIRYENEEAVDDSQLPKDRFSAERLKGVDSTLKIQPAELGDSAVYLCASSLWREITGELFFGEGSRLTVL.

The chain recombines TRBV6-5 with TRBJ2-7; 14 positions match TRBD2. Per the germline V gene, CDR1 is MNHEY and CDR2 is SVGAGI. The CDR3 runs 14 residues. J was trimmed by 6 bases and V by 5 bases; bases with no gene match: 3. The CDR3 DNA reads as TGTGCCAGCAGTCGCGGACTAGCGGGAGGCGAGCAGTACTTC. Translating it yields CASSRGLAGGEQYF.

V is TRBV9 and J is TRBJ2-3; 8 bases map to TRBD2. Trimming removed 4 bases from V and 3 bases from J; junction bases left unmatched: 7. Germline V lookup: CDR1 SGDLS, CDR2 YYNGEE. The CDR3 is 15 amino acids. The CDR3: CASSPASGRTDTQYF. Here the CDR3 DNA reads TGTGCCAGCAGCCCAGCGAGCGGGAGAACAGATACGCAGTATTTT.

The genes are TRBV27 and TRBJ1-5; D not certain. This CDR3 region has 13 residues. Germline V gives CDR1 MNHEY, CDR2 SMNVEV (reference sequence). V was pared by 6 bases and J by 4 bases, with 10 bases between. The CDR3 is CASSLDGNQPQHF. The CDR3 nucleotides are TGTGCCAGCAGCCTAGACGGGAATCAGCCCCAGCATTTT.

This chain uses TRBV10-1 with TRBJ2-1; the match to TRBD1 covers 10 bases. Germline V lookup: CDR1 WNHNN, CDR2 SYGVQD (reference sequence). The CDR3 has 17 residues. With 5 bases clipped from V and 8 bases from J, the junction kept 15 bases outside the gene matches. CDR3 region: CASSSTGTGAPIDEQFF. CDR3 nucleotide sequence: TGCGCCAGCAGTTCGACCGGGACAGGGGCCCCAATAGATGAGCAGTTCTTC.

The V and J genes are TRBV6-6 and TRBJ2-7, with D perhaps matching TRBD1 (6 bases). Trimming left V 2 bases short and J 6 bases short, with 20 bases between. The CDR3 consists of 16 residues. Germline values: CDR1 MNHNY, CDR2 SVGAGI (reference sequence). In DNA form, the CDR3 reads TGTGCCAGCAGTTACCCTACAGGGAGCCCCCCTACCGAGCAGTACTTC. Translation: CASSYPTGSPPTEQYF.

The CDR3 coding sequence is TGTGCCAGCAGCTTGGGACCGACTAGCGGAGCAACCTACGAGCAGTACTTC. Protein sequence: CASSLGPTSGATYEQYF. V and J are TRBV7-9 and TRBJ2-7, with 9 bases aligning to TRBD2. V was pared by 3 bases and J by 2 bases, with 11 bases of the junction left unmatched. In germline, CDR1 is SEHNR, CDR2 FQNEAQ (reference sequence). The CDR3 runs to 17 residues. The full variable domain, rest sourced from reference TRBV7-9 and TRBJ2-7, is DTGVSQNPRHKITKRGQNVTFRCDPISEHNRLYWYRQTLGQGPEFLTYFQNEAQLEKSRLLSDRFSAERPKGSFSTLEIQRTEQGDSAMYLCASSLGPTSGATYEQYFGPGTRLTVT.

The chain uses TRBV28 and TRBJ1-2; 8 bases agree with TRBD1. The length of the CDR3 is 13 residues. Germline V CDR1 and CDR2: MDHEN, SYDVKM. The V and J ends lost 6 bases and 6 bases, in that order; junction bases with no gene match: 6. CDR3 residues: CASSFDRGDGYTF. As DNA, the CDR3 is TGTGCCAGCAGCTTCGACAGGGGAGATGGCTACACCTTC.